This T cell receptor beta chain was documented in a study of blood T cell repertoires in COVID-19. Assay used: immunoSEQ multiplex PCR; TCRdb lists only in-frame clones, some missing. Found here are roughly 180,000 clones, approximately 89% of them singletons; the top ten hold 7.5% to 9.5%. Trimming stripped 4 bases from V and 0 bases from J, with 4 bases between. The CDR3 contains 12 residues. Germline V gives CDR1 SGHVS, CDR2 FQNEAQ. This clone was counted a single time. This clonotype was obtained from a woman aged 60-75 years with acute or convalescent COVID-19. Sequenced: peripheral blood. The chain couples TRBV7-8 to TRBJ2-7; no reliable D call. The chain's CDR3 is CASSSSSYEQYV. The CDR3 bases are TGTGCCAGCAGCTCTAGCTCCTACGAGCAGTACGTC.